This T cell receptor (beta chain) was observed in a study of T cell responses to AZD1222 COVID-19 vaccine. General observations from the study: A rise in Spike-specific TCR breadth and depth followed two AZD1222 doses. Spike was spanned by vaccine-associated CD4 TCRs, which were dominant at 160-218 and 743-854. The donor group comprised mostly white British people and more females; the analysis possibly underestimated clonal diversity. No repertoire was sampled before or during the peak T cell response, only after it.

Trimming pared 2 bases from V and 1 base from J, leaving 6 bases between. This CDR3 has 13 amino acids. Germline assignment: CDR1 PRHDT and CDR2 FYEKMQ (reference sequence). Libraries were prepared by immunoSEQ multiplex PCR; TCRdb keeps only in-frame clonotypes and omits some of them. The data contain 140,000 to 150,000 clones, about 92% of them seen just once; the ten biggest clones take up approximately 2%. Note on this clone: Its target is unknown.

The chain employs TRBV13 and TRBJ2-7; unclear D gene. The material sequenced was peripheral blood, taken on day 0 of AZD1222 vaccination. The source of this sequence is an adult in good health. The CDR3 DNA reads TGTGCCAGCAGCTTACCGACGTCCTACGAGCAGTACTTC. Its protein product is CASSLPTSYEQYF.